The 22 T cell receptor beta chains below all came from one sample that was sequenced in a study of cytomegalovirus exposure and HLA in healthy donors. The PCR ran on 60 Vbeta and 13 Jbeta primers. Some clones are missing from TCRdb's copy, which holds only in-frame ones; the method was immunoSEQ multiplex PCR. The repertoire shows around 75,000 clones; the top ten hold 4% to 5.5%. The sample was PBMCs. All receptors come from a man between 40 and 49 years old in good health and CMV-seronegative.

The chain combines TRBV27 with TRBJ2-5; 8 positions match TRBD1. V shed 4 bases and J 5 bases; nucleotides not matched to a gene: 15. CDR1 is MNHEY and CDR2 is SMNVEV in the germline V gene (reference sequence). This CDR3 is 17 amino acids long. CDR3 protein: CASSSKTMDRVGETQYF. The CDR3 coding sequence is TGTGCCAGCAGTTCTAAGACCATGGACAGGGTTGGCGAGACCCAGTACTTC.

The V and J genes are TRBV18 and TRBJ1-1; no reliable D call. Trimming cost V 3 bases and J 3 bases, with 2 bases left between them. Germline CDR1 reads KGHSH; CDR2 reads LQKENI. The CDR3 is made up of 11 amino acids. The CDR3 DNA reads TGTGCCAGCTCACCCGACACTGAAGCTTTCTTT. Amino acids: CASSPDTEAFF.

The rearrangement uses TRBV2 and TRBJ1-3; D unresolved. V lost 11 bases, J lost 0 bases, and 23 bases lay in between. In germline, CDR1 is SNHLY, CDR2 FYNNEI. The CDR3 runs 17 residues. CDR3 protein: CARPFRRFHRSGNTIYF. CDR3 sequence (DNA): TGTGCCCGCCCTTTCAGGCGATTCCACCGCTCTGGAAACACCATATATTTT.

The V and J genes are TRBV19 and TRBJ1-2; D is unresolved. The CDR3 is 13 amino acids. Trimming shortened V by 3 bases and J by 6 bases, and 11 bases separated the two germline ends. CDR1 is LNHDA, CDR2 SQIVND, per germline (reference sequence). CDR3 sequence (DNA): TGTGCCAGTAGTATGTCATGGCAGGATGGCTACACCTTC. Translation gives CASSMSWQDGYTF.

The gene calls are TRBV7-2 and TRBJ2-1; D might be TRBD1 (5 bases). V lost 6 bases and J lost 4, with 16 bases in between. Per germline, CDR1 SGHTA and CDR2 FQGNSA. This CDR3 has 15 amino acids. CDR3 region: CASRAGSLPYNEQFF. The CDR3 region has the DNA TGTGCCAGCAGAGCAGGGTCGCTCCCTTACAATGAGCAGTTCTTC.

The gene calls are TRBV7-2 and TRBJ2-6; the D is unclear. V was shortened by 1 base and J by 1 base, with 11 bases between the two germline ends. The CDR3 has 17 amino acids. Germline lookup yields CDR1 SGHTA and CDR2 FQGNSA. The CDR3 region is CASSLVTLPSGANVLTF. As DNA, the CDR3 is TGTGCCAGCAGCTTAGTTACACTACCATCTGGGGCCAACGTCCTGACTTTC.

As regards this clone: At one of its ends the junction is not consistent with the germline gene, which may arise from a read error. At the DNA level, this CDR3 is encoded by other sequences in the same sample as well. The CDR3 here is CASSAHPGQNEQYF. CDR3 bases: TGTGCCAGTAGTGCCCATCCGGGACAGAACGAGCAGTACTTC. V gene TRBV6-4 combines with J gene TRBJ2-7, with 7 bases aligning to TRBD1. Germline assignment: CDR1 MRHNA and CDR2 SNTAGT. The CDR3 extends over 14 amino acids.

This chain uses TRBV28 with TRBJ2-5, with D possibly TRBD2 on 6 matching bases. The J call may be wrong; the DNA end is better matched by TRBJ2-7. The CDR3 has 13 residues. The germline V gene has CDR1 MDHEN and CDR2 SYDVKM. This CDR3 reads CASSFTSLNEQYF. Written as DNA, the CDR3 is TGTGCCAGCAGTTTCACTAGCTTAAACGAGCAGTACTTC.

The chain combines TRBV5-1 with TRBJ2-1; 7 bases fit TRBD1. The CDR3 extends over 15 amino acids. Germline CDR1 and CDR2: SGHRS and YFSETQ. V was pared by 4 bases and J by 7 bases, with 11 bases of the junction left unmatched. For the CDR3, the DNA is TGCGCCAGCAGCCCAGGACAGGTGCGGTCAAATGAGCAGTTCTTC. Translating gives CASSPGQVRSNEQFF.

The chain links TRBV4-1 to TRBJ2-7; TRBD1 agrees at 7 bases. This CDR3 region has 19 residues. V shed 0 bases and J 3 bases; nucleotides not matched to a gene: 17. CDR1 is MGHRA and CDR2 is YSYEKL in the germline V gene. CDR3 residues: CASSQETTVWTGRGYEQYF. In DNA, the CDR3 is TGCGCCAGCAGCCAAGAAACTACCGTTTGGACAGGCAGGGGCTACGAGCAGTACTTC.

The chain links TRBV6-4 to TRBJ2-6; 12 nucleotides line up with TRBD1. Germline-derived CDR1 and CDR2 are MRHNA and SNTAGT. J lost 3 bases, V lost 4 bases, and 4 bases had no gene match. This CDR3 has 17 amino acids. The CDR3 loop reads CASSGGTGGDGANVLTF. The CDR3 coding sequence is TGTGCCAGCAGTGGTGGGACAGGGGGCGATGGGGCCAACGTCCTGACTTTC.

The CDR3 DNA sequence: TGTGCCAGCAGCTTGGTTGGGACAGGGGGCCCAAAGACCCAGTACTTC. This codes for CASSLVGTGGPKTQYF. The V gene is TRBV5-4, the J gene TRBJ2-5, with TRBD1 identical over 12 bases. The CDR3 sequence is 16 residues long. Per the germline V gene, CDR1 is SGHNT and CDR2 is YYREEE (reference sequence). V lost 0 bases, J lost 6 bases, and 6 bases stayed unmatched.

V gene TRBV19 combines with J gene TRBJ2-2; 11 bases align to TRBD2. The CDR3 runs 15 residues. With 7 bases clipped from V and 4 bases from J, the junction kept 5 bases outside the gene matches. Per the germline V gene, CDR1 is LNHDA and CDR2 is SQIVND (reference sequence). CDR3 amino acids: CASIPTSGATGELFF. The CDR3 DNA reads TGTGCCAGTATCCCGACTAGCGGGGCCACCGGGGAGCTGTTTTTT.

V is TRBV9 and J is TRBJ2-7; 8 bases are a match to TRBD1. The junction had 5 bases not matched to a gene; V was cut back by 0 bases and J by 3 bases. CDR1 and CDR2 from the germline V gene are SGDLS and YYNGEE. The CDR3 sequence is 15 residues long. The CDR3 DNA is TGTGCCAGCAGCGTAGCACCGGGACAGGTCTACGAGCAGTACTTC. Protein product: CASSVAPGQVYEQYF.

The genes are TRBV28 and TRBJ1-2; 10 bases match TRBD1. Trimming took 5 bases from V and 5 from J; bases not matched to a gene: 5. The CDR3 extends over 14 amino acids. Looked up from germline, CDR1 is MDHEN and CDR2 is SYDVKM. CDR3 sequence: CASSATGGRYGYTF. In DNA form, the CDR3 reads TGTGCCAGCAGTGCGACAGGGGGCAGATATGGCTACACCTTC.

A note on this clone: The same CDR3 also results from other DNA sequences found in this sample. The genes are TRBV6-5 and TRBJ1-5; D might be TRBD1 (6 bases). Germline CDR1 and CDR2: MNHEY and SVGAGI. The ends were cut back, 5 bases at V and 1 base at J, with 12 bases in the middle. This CDR3 comprises 15 residues. The CDR3 spells CASSPTGNSNQPQHF. CDR3 coding DNA: TGTGCCAGCAGTCCAACAGGGAACAGCAATCAGCCCCAGCATTTT.

The CDR3 sequence: CASTPGELKYYGYTF. CDR3 in DNA: TGTGCCAGCACCCCCGGGGAATTAAAATATTATGGCTACACCTTC. V and J are TRBV5-5 and TRBJ1-2; D is unresolved. CDR3 length equals 15 residues. Per germline, CDR1 SGHKS and CDR2 YYEKEE (reference sequence). Trimming took off 6 bases at V and 5 bases at J, with 20 bases between the two ends.

The chain combines TRBV5-6 with TRBJ2-5, with unresolved D. The CDR3 covers 16 residues. Germline V gene data show CDR1 as SGHDT and CDR2 as YYEEEE. The V and J ends lost 0 bases and 1 base respectively, with 13 bases between them. CDR3 sequence reads: CASSLAIGGFQETQYF. The CDR3, as DNA: TGTGCCAGCAGCTTGGCGATAGGCGGCTTCCAAGAGACCCAGTACTTC.

The chain carries TRBV5-4 and TRBJ1-2; D not resolved. CDR3 length: 13 amino acids. Trimming took 7 bases from V and 0 from J, leaving 10 bases between them. CDR1 SGHNT and CDR2 YYREEE come from the germline V gene (reference sequence). Written as DNA, the CDR3 is TGTGCCAGCCGGCAGAGGACTAACTATGGCTACACCTTC. Protein sequence: CASRQRTNYGYTF.

This rearrangement joins TRBV6-5 to TRBJ2-1; possibly TRBD1 for D (6 bases). CDR3 length: 13 residues. Deletions cut 5 bases from V and 7 bases from J, with 12 bases between. The V gene's germline CDR1 is MNHEY and CDR2 SVGAGI. CDR3 coding DNA: TGTGCCAGCAGTGACGGACAGCTAAATGAGCAGTTCTTC. This encodes CASSDGQLNEQFF.

V gene TRBV5-1 combines with J gene TRBJ2-1; the match to TRBD2 covers 11 bases. V dropped 0 bases and J dropped 10; count of bases not matched to a gene: 9. In germline, CDR1 is SGHRS, CDR2 YFSETQ. The CDR3 runs 16 residues. CDR3 sequence: CASSLGSGGAVREQFF. The CDR3 DNA reads as TGCGCCAGCAGCTTGGGTAGCGGGGGGGCAGTGAGAGAGCAGTTCTTC.

This chain joins TRBV28 and TRBJ1-5; D uncertain. The CDR3 length is 14 residues. Trimming cost V 6 bases and J 0 bases, with 9 bases left between them. Germline CDR1 and CDR2: MDHEN and SYDVKM. This chain's CDR3 is CASSPTNSNQPQHF. The CDR3 DNA sequence: TGTGCCAGCAGCCCGACAAATAGCAATCAGCCCCAGCATTTT.